The T cell receptor beta chain under discussion was sequenced for a study of T cells in lung cancer brain metastases (dated by TCRdb to between 2017 and 2018). At the level of the whole study: Most of the roughly 20 patients had a history of tobacco use, with a median of approximately 40 pack-years. The cohort included approximately 20 patients who provided some 40 specimens, with each patient contributing one primary lung lesion and one brain metastasis. About 90% of the 20 patients received no interval therapy between primary and metastasis resection. The study compared TCR beta CDR3 repertoires between fully resected primary non-small cell lung cancers and paired brain metastases. A median age at first diagnosis of over 55 years was recorded for the patients, of whom roughly 9 were male and around 12 were female. The median interval between acquisition of the primary specimen and acquisition of the brain metastasis specimen was 300 to 450 days. The average DNA integrity number was over 3.5 in both primary and metastatic specimens, and the two sites did not differ significantly.

General findings and caveats noted by the study authors: Most clones were found to be lesion-specific, and limited overlap was observed between paired lesions (mean Morisita index about 0.24). The study could not control for the effects of preoperative corticosteroids on T cell infiltration in brain metastases. Significantly fewer unique productive clones were found in brain metastases than in paired primaries (median around 1,400 versus 4,600). The ten most abundant clones accounted for a significantly larger fraction of the repertoire in brain metastases than in primaries, which suggests clonal expansion. DNA fragmentation in FFPE samples may have prevented retrieval of the complete infiltrating T cell repertoire.

Between roughly 2 and 5.5 ug genomic DNA was input per sample, with paired samples receiving equal DNA input. TCR beta libraries were constructed in two PCR steps with the immunoSEQ hsTCRbeta Kit, which uses multiplexed V and J gene primers. Pooled libraries with positive and negative controls were sequenced on an Illumina MiSeq using a 100-cycle paired-end protocol. In the paper's pipeline: Raw data were processed by the immunoSEQ vendor into normalized, annotated TCR beta repertoire reports. Richness was defined as unique clones by nucleotide sequence, with iChao1 and Efron-Thisted estimators extrapolating total richness. Pielou's evenness, Simpson's index, top-ten clone proportional abundance, and Morisita overlap index were used to characterize and compare paired lesions. Sourced from immuneACCESS, this table was stored by TCRdb with only in-frame sequences that have V and J called. A share of the clones is absent; for the studies checked, an unresolved V gene accounts for under half, and the remainder has no known explanation. The V and J calls and clone size were taken over from that table, and D and trimming were inferred from the DNA. For this sample the table gives about 940 clones, of which just over 90% were detected only once. Of the sample, approximately 3% is held by the ten largest clones.

Patients underwent resection for synchronous oligometastatic disease or delayed recurrence of a solitary brain metastasis. To avoid including cancers other than NSCLC, any patient with a history of multiple malignancies was excluded. Tumor areas were macrodissected from five or six deparaffinized 7.5 to 10 um unstained sections under guidance from marked H&E slides. All specimens were formalin-fixed and paraffin-embedded (FFPE). Genomic DNA was extracted using the AllPrep DNA/RNA FFPE Kit. To note about this clone: Its target antigen remains unknown. Base qualities are not provided; no much larger clone lies one nucleotide away.

Deletion took 6 bases off V and 4 bases off J, with a span of 12 bases between the germline ends. Measured from the cysteine to the phenylalanine, the CDR3 is 14 residues long. The entry retains the CDR3 DNA only, 42 bases that are in frame from base 1. From a lookup of the germline V gene (reference sequence), CDR1 and CDR2 are SEHNR and FQNEAQ. The chain uses TRBV7-9 and TRBJ1-4; a confident D gene designation cannot be given. This receptor was obtained from a middle-aged woman with non-small cell lung cancer. Sequencing was carried out using tumor tissue from the primary lung tumor. What this sample's cell subset or site label stands for: primary lung cancer lesion. The bases are TGTGCCAGCAGTTGGATAGGGCTTAATGAAAAACTGTTTTTT. It specifies CASSWIGLNEKLFF.